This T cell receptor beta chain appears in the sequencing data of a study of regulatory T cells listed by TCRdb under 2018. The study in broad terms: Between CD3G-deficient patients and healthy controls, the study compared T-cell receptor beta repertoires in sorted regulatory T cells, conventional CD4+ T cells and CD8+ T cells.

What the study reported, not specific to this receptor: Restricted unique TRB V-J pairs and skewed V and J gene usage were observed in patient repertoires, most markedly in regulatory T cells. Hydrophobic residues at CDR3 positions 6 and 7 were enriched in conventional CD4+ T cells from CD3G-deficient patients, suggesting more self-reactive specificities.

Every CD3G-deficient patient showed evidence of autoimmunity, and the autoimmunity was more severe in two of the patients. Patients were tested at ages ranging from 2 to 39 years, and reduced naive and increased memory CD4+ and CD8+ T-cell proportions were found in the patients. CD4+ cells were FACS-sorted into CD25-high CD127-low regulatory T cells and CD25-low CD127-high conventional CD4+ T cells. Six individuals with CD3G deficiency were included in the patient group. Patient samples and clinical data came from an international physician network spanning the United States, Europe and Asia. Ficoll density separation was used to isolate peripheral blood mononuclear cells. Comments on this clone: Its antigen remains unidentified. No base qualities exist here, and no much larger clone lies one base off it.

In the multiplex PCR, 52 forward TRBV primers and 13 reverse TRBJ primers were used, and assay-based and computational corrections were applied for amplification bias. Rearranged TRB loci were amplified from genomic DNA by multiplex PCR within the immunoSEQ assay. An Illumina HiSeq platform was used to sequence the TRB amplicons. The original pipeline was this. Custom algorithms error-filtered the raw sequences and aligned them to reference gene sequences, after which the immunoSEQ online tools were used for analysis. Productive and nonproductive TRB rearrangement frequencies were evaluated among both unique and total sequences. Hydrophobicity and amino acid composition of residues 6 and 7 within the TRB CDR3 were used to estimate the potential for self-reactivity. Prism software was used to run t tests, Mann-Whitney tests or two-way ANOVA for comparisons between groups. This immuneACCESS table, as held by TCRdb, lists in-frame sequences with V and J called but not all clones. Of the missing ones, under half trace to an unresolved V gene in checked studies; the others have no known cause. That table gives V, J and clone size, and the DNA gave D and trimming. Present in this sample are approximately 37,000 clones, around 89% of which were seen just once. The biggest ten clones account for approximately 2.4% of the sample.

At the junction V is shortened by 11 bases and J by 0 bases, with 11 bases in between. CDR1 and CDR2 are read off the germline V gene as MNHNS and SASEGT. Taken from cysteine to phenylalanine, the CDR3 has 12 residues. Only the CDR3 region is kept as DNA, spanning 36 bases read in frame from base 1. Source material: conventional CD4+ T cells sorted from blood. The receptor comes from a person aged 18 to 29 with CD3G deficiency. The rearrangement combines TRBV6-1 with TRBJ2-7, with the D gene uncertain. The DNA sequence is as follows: TGTGCCGTCCAGACTGCCTCCTACGAGCAGTACTTC. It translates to CAVQTASYEQYF.